These 23 T cell receptor beta chains share one sample of origin, sequenced in a study of T-cell reconstitution after alpha-beta-depleted transplantation in children. The authors prepared the TCRbeta library with unique molecular identifiers. Using its own MiXCR run on the PCR reads, TCRdb lists one record per CDR3 protein. The repertoire holds about 420,000 distinct CDR3 sequences, with around 16% as singletons. The source was PBMCs, mostly from graft donor cells, collected 360 days after TCRalphabeta/CD19-depleted stem cell transplant. These receptors were collected from a boy under two years old who had a stem cell transplant for Wiskott-Aldrich syndrome, so the T cells may come from the graft donor.

This clonotype has just a few counts. The gene calls are TRBV10-3 and TRBJ2-1; TRBD1 or TRBD2 may be the D gene (5 bases each). The length of the CDR3 is 17 residues. Germline loops: CDR1 ENHRY, CDR2 SYGVKD. The V and J ends lost 2 bases and 4 bases respectively, with 18 bases between them. Here the CDR3 DNA reads TGTGCCATCAGTGAGCAGATTGGGACCCCTAGTTACAATGAGCAGTTCTTC. Translated: CAISEQIGTPSYNEQFF.

The V call is TRBV29-1, the J call TRBJ2-2; tentatively, D is TRBD1 or TRBD2 (5 bases each). V gave up 4 bases and J gave up 3 bases, with 12 bases separating them. The CDR3 is made up of 14 amino acids. Germline CDR1 reads SQVTM; CDR2 reads ANQGSEA. The DNA for the CDR3 is TGCAGCGTTGGGGACCTTCTTCACACCGGGGAGCTGTTTTTT. Translating it yields CSVGDLLHTGELFF.

V and J are TRBV4-3 and TRBJ2-6; 9 nucleotides match TRBD2. In germline, CDR1 is LGHNA, CDR2 YSLEER. This CDR3 has 23 amino acids. The trim removed 0 bases at V and 0 bases at J, leaving 18 bases unmatched. DNA for the CDR3: TGCGCCAGCAGCCAAGATCATAGTGGGCTAGCGGGACGCTTTTACTCTGGGGCCAACGTCCTGACTTTC. Protein product: CASSQDHSGLAGRFYSGANVLTF.

The chain is built from TRBV29-1 and TRBJ2-7, with 7 bases matching TRBD2. V shed 5 bases, J shed 3 bases, and the junction held 7 bases outside the gene matches. The CDR3 runs to 13 residues. CDR1 SQVTM and CDR2 ANQGSEA come from the germline V gene. CDR3 residues: CSVKVAGLYEQYF. The CDR3 coding sequence is TGCAGCGTTAAAGTAGCGGGCCTCTACGAGCAGTACTTC.

This chain connects TRBV20-1 to TRBJ2-4; D call uncertain. The CDR3 is 14 residues long. V dropped 5 bases and J dropped 6 bases, with 17 bases sitting between them. CDR1 is DFQATT, CDR2 SNEGSKA, per germline (reference sequence). CDR3 amino acids: CSASVGQRGNIQYF. The CDR3 DNA reads TGCAGTGCTTCCGTCGGTCAGAGAGGAAACATTCAGTACTTC.

This clonotype was found a few times. This chain uses TRBV24-1 with TRBJ2-5; tentatively, D is TRBD2 (6 bases). V lost 1 base and J lost 6, with 11 bases in between. This CDR3 comprises 14 residues. Germline CDR1 is KGHDR and CDR2 is SFDVKD. DNA of the CDR3: TGTGCCACCAGTGATTTTCGGAGGGCCAAGACCCAGTACTTC. Its protein product is CATSDFRRAKTQYF.

The DNA for the CDR3 is TGTGCCAGCAGAAAAACTAGCGTGGCCTACGAGCAGTACTTC. Protein sequence: CASRKTSVAYEQYF. The rearrangement joins TRBV6-1 to TRBJ2-7; 7 bases line up with TRBD2. Germline V gives CDR1 MNHNS, CDR2 SASEGT. V shed 6 bases, J shed 2 bases, and the junction held 7 bases outside the gene matches. The CDR3 is 14 residues long.

This clonotype was counted between two and nine times. The chain employs TRBV27 and TRBJ2-2, with 7 bases matching TRBD2. The CDR3 is 15 residues long. The junction had 12 bases not matched to a gene; V was cut back by 8 bases and J by 6 bases. Germline V gene data show CDR1 as MNHEY and CDR2 as SMNVEV (reference sequence). In nucleotides, the CDR3 is TGTGCCAGCCCTCTTTGCGGGAGAGGGGCCGGGGAGCTGTTTTTT. It specifies CASPLCGRGAGELFF.

This clonotype was found many times. This chain links TRBV20-1 with TRBJ2-3; TRBD2 aligns across 10 bases. Germline V gives CDR1 DFQATT, CDR2 SNEGSKA (reference sequence). The CDR3 loop spans 15 amino acids. Trimming at V came to 5 bases and at J to 3 bases, leaving 8 bases not matched to a gene. The CDR3, as DNA: TGCAGTGCTTCCGGGACTAGCGATCTTACAGATACGCAGTATTTT. Amino acid sequence: CSASGTSDLTDTQYF.

This clonotype turned up a few times. The gene calls are TRBV11-2 and TRBJ2-1; 9 nucleotides match TRBD2. The CDR3 has 16 amino acids. The V gene end was trimmed by 1 base and the J gene end by 4 bases; junction bases not matched to a gene: 5. Per germline, CDR1 SGHAT and CDR2 FQNNGV. CDR3 in amino acids: CASSLVSSGTYNEQFF. CDR3 DNA sequence: TGTGCCAGCAGCTTAGTTTCTAGCGGGACGTACAATGAGCAGTTCTTC.

Comments on this clonotype: The junction departs from germline at one end; a sequencing error may be responsible. This chain joins TRBV5-1 and TRBJ2-2; tentatively, D is TRBD1 (5 bases). Per the germline V gene, CDR1 is SGHRS and CDR2 is YFSETQ. This CDR3 is 15 amino acids long. CDR3: CVSSLDRSNTGELFF. The CDR3 DNA sequence: TGCGTCAGCAGCTTAGACAGAAGTAACACCGGGGAGCTGTTTTTT.

This clonotype was detected many times. The rearrangement joins TRBV5-1 to TRBJ2-7; 10 bases are shared with TRBD2. The CDR3 is made up of 15 amino acids. V lost 2 bases and J lost 3; bases outside the gene matches: 5. Germline V gene lookup returns CDR1 SGHRS and CDR2 YFSETQ. In nucleotides, the CDR3 is TGCGCCAGCAGCTTAGTAGCGGGAGGCGTCTACGAGCAGTACTTC. It is translated as CASSLVAGGVYEQYF.

This clonotype was recorded a few times. The rearrangement joins TRBV27 to TRBJ2-5, with D possibly being TRBD2 (6 bases). The V gene lost 8 bases and the J gene lost 1 base, with 11 bases spanning the gap. This CDR3 has 13 residues. Germline CDR1 is MNHEY and CDR2 is SMNVEV (reference sequence). CDR3 sequence: CASSGLPQETQYF. CDR3 sequence (DNA): TGTGCCAGCTCGGGACTTCCCCAAGAGACCCAGTACTTC.

This clonotype was counted only a few times. The rearrangement joins TRBV3-1 to TRBJ1-1; TRBD1 matches 9 bases. V lost 4 bases to trimming and J lost 1 base; unmatched junction nucleotides: 10. Germline loops: CDR1 LGHDT, CDR2 YNNKEL (reference sequence). This CDR3 is built from 17 residues. CDR3 loop: CASSLQGARVGNTEAFF. In DNA, the CDR3 is TGTGCCAGCAGCCTACAGGGGGCGCGGGTGGGGAACACTGAAGCTTTCTTT. The full variable domain, rest sourced from reference TRBV3-1 and TRBJ1-1, is DTAVSQTPKYLVTQMGNDKSIKCEQNLGHDTMYWYKQDSKKFLKIMFSYNNKELIINETVPNRFSPKSPDKAHLNLHINSLELGDSAVYFCASSLQGARVGNTEAFFGQGTRLTVV.

The genes are TRBV25-1 and TRBJ2-7; 11 nucleotides match TRBD2. Germline V CDR1 and CDR2: MGHDK, SYGVNS. V was pared by 10 bases and J by 4 bases, with 18 bases of the junction left unmatched. The CDR3 runs to 17 residues. The chain's CDR3 is CAKIRLAGIPKTYEQYF. The CDR3 DNA reads as TGTGCCAAAATCCGACTAGCGGGAATACCTAAAACTTACGAGCAGTACTTC.

The V call is TRBV24-1, the J call TRBJ2-1; D is unresolved. Trimming cost V 5 bases and J 5 bases, with 12 bases left between them. Looked up from germline, CDR1 is KGHDR and CDR2 is SFDVKD. The length of the CDR3 is 14 residues. The CDR3 here is CATSGRSMNNEQFF. The DNA for the CDR3 is TGTGCCACCAGTGGCCGGAGCATGAACAATGAGCAGTTCTTC.

J is TRBJ2-1 and V is TRBV5-5; no clear D gene. V was clipped by 0 bases and J by 7 bases, with 14 bases between them. Looked up from germline, CDR1 is SGHKS and CDR2 is YYEKEE (reference sequence). This CDR3 spans 15 amino acids. The CDR3 DNA follows: TGTGCCAGCAGCTTGGTGGGGAACCTAGGAAATGAGCAGTTCTTC. Its protein is CASSLVGNLGNEQFF.

The rearrangement uses TRBV28 and TRBJ2-1; possible D gene TRBD1, 5 bases. The CDR3 loop spans 16 amino acids. Trimming cost V 3 bases and J 2 bases, with 14 bases left between them. Germline V gives CDR1 MDHEN, CDR2 SYDVKM. Here the CDR3 reads CASSLVRGSAYNEQFF. In DNA, the CDR3 is TGTGCCAGCAGTTTGGTTAGGGGTTCGGCCTACAATGAGCAGTTCTTC.

The V call is TRBV6-1, the J call TRBJ2-3; 8 nucleotides align to TRBD1. CDR1 is MNHNS, CDR2 SASEGT, per germline. The length of the CDR3 is 18 residues. V trimming: 6 bases; J trimming: 1 base; junction bases outside the gene matches: 15. The CDR3 region has the DNA TGTGCCAGCAGGCTACTGGATTCCGGGACAGGAGGCACAGATACGCAGTATTTT. Its translation: CASRLLDSGTGGTDTQYF.

The V gene is TRBV4-2, the J gene TRBJ2-7; tentatively, D is TRBD1 or TRBD2 (5 bases each). The CDR3 sequence is 18 residues long. Trimming removed 0 bases from V and 2 bases from J, with 20 bases in between. Looked up from germline, CDR1 is LGHNA and CDR2 is YNFKEQ. The DNA of the CDR3 is TGTGCCAGCAGCCAAGATCCTCACCGGGACCCTGGGACCTACGAGCAGTACTTC. Its protein product is CASSQDPHRDPGTYEQYF.

This chain connects TRBV5-1 to TRBJ2-1; 10 bases fit TRBD2. The V gene end was trimmed by 4 bases and the J gene end by 4 bases; junction bases not matched to a gene: 11. This CDR3 region has 17 residues. CDR1 and CDR2 (germline): SGHRS, YFSETQ. The DNA of the CDR3 is TGCGCCAGCAGCCCCGCTCCGGGACTAGCGCCATACAATGAGCAGTTCTTC. Amino acids: CASSPAPGLAPYNEQFF.

The genes are TRBV20-1 and TRBJ2-2; D remains unclear. The CDR3 length is 12 residues. V lost 3 bases to trimming and J lost 6 bases, with 8 bases between them. CDR1 DFQATT and CDR2 SNEGSKA come from the germline V gene (reference sequence). The DNA for the CDR3 is TGCAGTGCTAGCCGGCACGCCGGGGAGCTGTTTTTT. Encoded protein: CSASRHAGELFF.

The rearrangement uses TRBV7-8 and TRBJ2-7; 14 bases map to TRBD2. The CDR3 loop spans 14 amino acids. The germline gives CDR1 SGHVS, CDR2 FQNEAQ. J was trimmed by 5 bases and V by 8 bases; bases with no gene match: 5. The CDR3 loop reads CASQTSGRADEQYF. Here the CDR3 DNA reads TGTGCCAGCCAGACTAGCGGGAGGGCGGACGAGCAGTACTTC.